Detailed here is one T cell receptor beta chain. The sample holds a few counts of this clone. Its recognized antigen is unknown. At one end the junction does not follow the germline gene, possibly because of a read error. This sample was taken from a study of metastatic and nonmetastatic thyroid tumors (dated by TCRdb to 2020 to 2022). Study-wide context: The researchers compared repertoires between peripheral blood samples and tumor or nodule tissue samples from patients with malignant or benign thyroid disease.

Before undergoing thyroid surgery, none of the patients had been given any kind of treatment. The study retrospectively analysed patient clinical samples collected from about 2011 to 2018 using T-cell receptor beta sequencing. Results the study describes overall, beyond this receptor: In both blood and tumor samples, malignant tumors were reported to have significantly higher TCR beta diversity than benign nodules.

Including cysteine and phenylalanine, the CDR3 has 13 amino acids. Only the CDR3 DNA is retained, 39 bases long and in frame from the first base. CDR1 is given as MNHEY and CDR2 as SMNVEV, both from the germline V gene (reference sequence). The library was produced with PCR. These reads were obtained on an Illumina HiSeq 4000. The TCR beta-chain CDR3 region of each patient was profiled by high-throughput sequencing. The study's processing was this. Drawing on CDR3 differences between clinicopathological groups, the researchers built a classifier meant to tell apart patients with distant-metastatic papillary thyroid cancer. The Shannon index was used to assess repertoire diversity, and the Morisita-Horn index was used to assess tumor-blood repertoire similarity. TCRdb passed the public sequencing reads through fastp at Q25 and MiXCR, retaining productive beta sequences. None of the V and J calls come from the authors' own analysis; TCRdb made them. Recorded for this sample are 37,000 or so clones; less than 20% of them occurred a single time. The top ten constitute 3.5% to 4% of the sample.

Sequencing used blood. This chain joins TRBV27 to TRBJ1-5; TRBD1 aligns with 8 central bases. This sequence was found in a female donor with papillary thyroid cancer or a benign thyroid nodule (not recorded which). Some clones in this sample may be carry-over from other donors' samples. The bases read TGTGCCAGCAGTTTTACAGGGGGTCATCCCCATCATTTT. Its product reads: CASSFTGGHPHHF.